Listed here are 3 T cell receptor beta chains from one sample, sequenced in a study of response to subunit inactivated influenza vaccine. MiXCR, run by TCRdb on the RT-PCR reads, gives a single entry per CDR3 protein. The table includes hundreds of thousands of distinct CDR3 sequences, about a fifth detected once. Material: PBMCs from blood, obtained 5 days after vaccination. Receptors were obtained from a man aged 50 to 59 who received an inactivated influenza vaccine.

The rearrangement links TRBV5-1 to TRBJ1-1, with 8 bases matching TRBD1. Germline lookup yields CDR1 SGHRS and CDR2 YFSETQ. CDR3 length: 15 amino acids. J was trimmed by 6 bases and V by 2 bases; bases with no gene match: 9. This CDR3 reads CASSLTAGGVAEAFF. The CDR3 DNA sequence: TGCGCCAGCAGCTTAACGGCAGGGGGCGTTGCTGAAGCTTTCTTT.

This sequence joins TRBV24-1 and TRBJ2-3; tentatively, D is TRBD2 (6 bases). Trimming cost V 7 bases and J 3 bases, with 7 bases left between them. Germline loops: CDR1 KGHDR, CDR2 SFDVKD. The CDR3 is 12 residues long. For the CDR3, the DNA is TGTGCCACCAGCGGGGGAACAGATACGCAGTATTTT. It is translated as CATSGGTDTQYF.

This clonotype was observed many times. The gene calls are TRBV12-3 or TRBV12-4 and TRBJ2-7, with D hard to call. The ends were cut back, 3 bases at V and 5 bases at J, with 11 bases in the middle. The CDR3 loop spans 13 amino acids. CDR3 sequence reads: CASSLKGRNEQYF. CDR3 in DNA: TGTGCCAGCAGTTTGAAAGGGCGGAACGAGCAGTACTTC.